This T cell receptor (beta chain) was captured by sequencing in a study of blood T cell repertoires in COVID-19. Looking at the study overall: The study drew acute and convalescent COVID-19 samples from the United States, Italy and Spain. In each case, the material was cDNA or gDNA derived from T cells, B-cell-depleted T cells, or PBMCs.

Authors' processing steps: Amplification of reference gene primers provided the estimated nucleated cell counts. Data came from immunoSEQ multiplex PCR; TCRdb stores just in-frame clones and leaves some out. The V and J calls and clone size come from that table; D and trimming were worked out from the DNA. The profile shows some 130,000 clones, approximately 88% of them singletons. This clone was seen a handful of times. CDR1 is LNHDA, CDR2 SQIVND, per germline (reference sequence). The CDR3 has 13 residues. V lost 5 bases and J lost 4, with 11 bases in between. This clonotype originated in a man aged 50-59 years with acute or convalescent COVID-19. Sequencing was done on a sample of peripheral blood. J is TRBJ1-1 and V is TRBV19; D is possibly TRBD1 (6 bases). The CDR3 sequence: CASSEQGGTEAFF. CDR3 DNA sequence: TGTGCCAGTAGTGAACAGGGCGGCACTGAAGCTTTCTTT.